Below are 25 T cell receptor beta chains sequenced from a single sample in a study of human T cells and chemical hapten exposure. The time point is: pre-sensitization, week 0. Indicated treatment: therapeutic diphenylcyclopropenone sensitization with weekly scalp DPC. TCRdb reanalysed the RACE reads using MiXCR and keeps one entry per CDR3 protein. The table has a few hundred thousand distinct CDR3 sequences, about 8.6% seen once. Sequencing used whole blood, obtained in connection with sensitization to the hapten diphenylcyclopropenone (DPC). Receptor source: a woman aged 35 to 49 with alopecia areata. Some clones in this sample may be carry-over from other donors' samples.

This clonotype was seen many times. The V call is TRBV4-3, the J call TRBJ2-1; 8 bases align to TRBD2. Germline V gene data show CDR1 as LGHNA and CDR2 as YSLEER. V lost 4 bases to trimming and J lost 4 bases; unmatched junction nucleotides: 6. This CDR3 has 15 residues. In DNA, the CDR3 is TGCGCCAGCAGCCGGAGAGCGGGAGCTTACAATGAGCAGTTCTTC. Translated, it gives CASSRRAGAYNEQFF.

This clonotype is deemed medium-sized. The CDR3 reads CASSQGTSGVYNEQFF. CDR3 bases: TGCGCCAGCAGCCAGGGGACTAGCGGTGTCTACAATGAGCAGTTCTTC. V and J are TRBV4-1 and TRBJ2-1; 11 bases match TRBD2. Germline loops: CDR1 MGHRA, CDR2 YSYEKL. CDR3 length equals 16 residues. The V and J ends lost 3 bases and 3 bases, in that order; junction bases with no gene match: 4.

This clonotype was counted ten times or more. V and J are TRBV29-1 and TRBJ1-2; a weak D match, TRBD1 (6 bases). Between the trimmed V and J ends, which lost 5 bases and 2 bases, there was a span of 21 bases. CDR1 SQVTM and CDR2 ANQGSEA come from the germline V gene. The length of the CDR3 is 16 residues. The CDR3 loop is CSVLGSLQGQNYGYTF. CDR3 coding DNA: TGCAGCGTTCTTGGTTCGTTACAGGGCCAAAACTATGGCTACACCTTC. Looking up the rest from reference TRBV29-1 and TRBJ1-2 gives the full variable domain: SAVISQKPSRDICQRGTSLTIQCQVDSQVTMMFWYRQQPGQSLTLIATANQGSEATYESGFVIDKFPISRPNLTFSTLTVSNMSPEDSSIYLCSVLGSLQGQNYGYTFGSGTRLTVV.

The V gene is TRBV12-3 or TRBV12-4, the J gene TRBJ1-1; TRBD1 matches at 7 bases. V was clipped by 6 bases and J by 9 bases; unmatched bases: 7. The CDR3 runs 12 residues. The chain's CDR3 is CASRTGTAKAFF. CDR3 nucleotides: TGTGCCAGCAGAACCGGGACAGCTAAAGCTTTCTTT.

CDR3 in DNA: TGTGCCAGCAGCCATCTGGCTAGCGGACAAGAGACCCAGTACTTC. It is translated as CASSHLASGQETQYF. V usage is TRBV14 and J usage is TRBJ2-5, with 7 bases that match TRBD2. Per germline, CDR1 SGHDN and CDR2 FVKESK. The CDR3 sequence is 15 residues long. V was pared by 3 bases and J by 2 bases, with 6 bases of the junction left unmatched.

The chain uses TRBV4-2 and TRBJ1-5, with D uncertain. In germline, CDR1 is LGHNA, CDR2 YNFKEQ. V dropped 0 bases and J dropped 7 bases, with 10 bases sitting between them. CDR3 length equals 14 residues. CDR3 sequence (DNA): TGTGCCAGCAGCCAAGAGATCGCGGGCCAGCCCCAGCATTTT. The encoded protein is CASSQEIAGQPQHF.

This clonotype was found a few times. The V call is TRBV7-2, the J call TRBJ2-2; 11 bases are a match to TRBD2. From germline, CDR1 is SGHTA and CDR2 FQGNSA. Unmatched junction bases numbered 5, after V lost 0 bases and J lost 5 bases. The CDR3 spans 17 residues. CDR3 bases: TGTGCCAGCAGCTTAGCTAGCGGGAGGGCCGGGACCGGGGAGCTGTTTTTT. This codes for CASSLASGRAGTGELFF.

This clonotype was counted only a few times. The rearrangement uses TRBV12-3 or TRBV12-4 and TRBJ1-5, with D unclear. Trimming removed 8 bases at V and 3 bases at J, with 26 bases between. This CDR3 contains 18 residues. The CDR3 DNA reads as TGTGCCAGCCGCGTGGAAGGGCAGGCCCCCCACCTCAATCAGCCCCAGCATTTT. The encoded protein is CASRVEGQAPHLNQPQHF.

The rearrangement links TRBV3-1 to TRBJ2-1, with 10 bases fitting TRBD2. The length of the CDR3 is 13 residues. Looked up from germline, CDR1 is LGHDT and CDR2 is YNNKEL (reference sequence). Unmatched junction bases numbered 4, after V lost 5 bases and J lost 9 bases. CDR3 region: CASSYSGGSEQFF. The CDR3 DNA follows: TGTGCCAGCAGCTATAGCGGGGGGAGTGAGCAGTTCTTC.

The chain is built from TRBV12-3 or TRBV12-4 and TRBJ2-1; no clear D. Deletions cut 3 bases from V and 4 bases from J, with 4 bases between. The CDR3 contains 12 residues. The CDR3 loop is CASSLPYNEQFF. The DNA of the CDR3 is TGTGCCAGCAGTTTGCCGTACAATGAGCAGTTCTTC.

In this sample, this clonotype turned up a few times. The rearrangement uses TRBV24-1 and TRBJ1-2; D remains unclear. Between the trimmed V and J ends, which lost 7 bases and 6 bases, there was a span of 8 bases. Looked up from germline, CDR1 is KGHDR and CDR2 is SFDVKD. CDR3 length equals 11 residues. The CDR3 coding sequence is TGTGCCACCAGGTACGGGAATGGCTACACCTTC. It yields the protein CATRYGNGYTF.

This clonotype was seen a handful of times. The chain joins TRBV7-2 to TRBJ1-2, with D unclear. The CDR3 has 15 amino acids. V was clipped by 5 bases and J by 8 bases, with 21 bases between them. Germline V CDR1 and CDR2: SGHTA, FQGNSA. For the CDR3, the DNA is TGTGCCAGCAGCCCCGCTACGGGCACCGAGTCGGGCTACACCTTC. Its translation is CASSPATGTESGYTF. Combining the CDR3 with reference TRBV7-2 and TRBJ1-2 gives the whole variable domain GAGVSQSPSNKVTEKGKDVELRCDPISGHTALYWYRQSLGQGLEFLIYFQGNSAPDKSGLPSDRFSAERTGGSVSTLTIQRTQQEDSAVYLCASSPATGTESGYTFGSGTRLTVV.

This clonotype was seen repeatedly, ten times or more. The chain carries TRBV7-9 and TRBJ2-1; 7 bases fit TRBD1. Germline assignment: CDR1 SEHNR and CDR2 FQNEAQ (reference sequence). CDR3 size: 14 residues. V trimming: 0 bases; J trimming: 7 bases; junction bases outside the gene matches: 3. Here the CDR3 reads CASSLAGRGNEQFF. In DNA, the CDR3 is TGTGCCAGCAGCTTAGCAGGCAGGGGGAATGAGCAGTTCTTC.

This clonotype was picked up a small number of times. This chain joins TRBV7-9 and TRBJ2-4; possibly TRBD1 or TRBD2 for D (5 bases each). V lost 11 bases and J lost 8, with 22 bases in between. Germline loops: CDR1 SEHNR, CDR2 FQNEAQ (reference sequence). CDR3 length: 14 residues. The CDR3: CASDKGTPFDIQYF. CDR3 coding DNA: TGTGCCTCCGACAAGGGGACCCCTTTCGACATTCAGTACTTC.

This clonotype turned up a few times. V usage is TRBV5-1 and J usage is TRBJ2-3, with TRBD1 identical over 7 bases. V dropped 5 bases and J dropped 0; count of bases not matched to a gene: 9. The CDR3 has 16 amino acids. Germline V CDR1 and CDR2: SGHRS, YFSETQ. The CDR3 bases are TGCGCCAGCAGTCCGGGGACAGACTCTAGCACAGATACGCAGTATTTT. Translated, it gives CASSPGTDSSTDTQYF.

This clonotype was observed a few times. The rearrangement joins TRBV6-5 to TRBJ2-5, with D tentatively TRBD2 (6 bases). V lost 6 bases to trimming and J lost 4 bases, with 12 bases between them. Germline V CDR1 and CDR2: MNHEY, SVGAGI. This CDR3 has 13 residues. CDR3 residues: CASRGGGVETQYF. The CDR3 coding sequence is TGTGCCAGCAGGGGCGGAGGGGTAGAGACCCAGTACTTC.

This clonotype showed up just a few times. In DNA, the CDR3 is TGCAGTGCTCAGGCGGGCGGGGCCAACGTCCTGACTTTC. As protein: CSAQAGGANVLTF. The rearrangement links TRBV20-1 to TRBJ2-6, with a possible D match to TRBD2 (5 bases). V shed 5 bases and J shed 4 bases, with 9 bases lying between them. The CDR3 has 13 residues. Germline lookup yields CDR1 DFQATT and CDR2 SNEGSKA (reference sequence).

About this clonotype: A much larger clone lies one base from this, so it may be a read error. The V gene is TRBV7-9, the J gene TRBJ2-2; 7 bases agree with TRBD1. Trimming at V came to 5 bases and at J to 1 base, leaving 4 bases not matched to a gene. Germline V lookup: CDR1 SEHNR, CDR2 FQNEAQ (reference sequence). CDR3 length equals 15 residues. This chain's CDR3 is CASSGQALNTGELFF. The CDR3 DNA reads as TGTGCCAGCAGCGGACAGGCCCTGAACACCGGGGAGCTGTTTTTT.

The chain carries TRBV24-1 and TRBJ2-3; 7 bases map to TRBD1. The CDR3 is 16 amino acids. Trimming removed 9 bases from V and 0 bases from J; junction bases left unmatched: 11. Germline V gene lookup returns CDR1 KGHDR and CDR2 SFDVKD. CDR3 region: CATGGTGVSSTDTQYF. The CDR3 DNA sequence: TGTGCCACCGGAGGAACAGGGGTCTCTAGCACAGATACGCAGTATTTT.

The V gene is TRBV29-1, the J gene TRBJ2-5, with 9 bases that match TRBD2. The germline gives CDR1 SQVTM, CDR2 ANQGSEA. V trimming: 2 bases; J trimming: 5 bases; junction bases outside the gene matches: 12. This CDR3 region has 16 residues. The CDR3 loop is CSVEQASGIGRETQYF. In DNA form, the CDR3 reads TGCAGCGTTGAACAAGCTAGCGGGATCGGCAGGGAGACCCAGTACTTC.

The chain uses TRBV20-1 and TRBJ2-7; 9 bases fit TRBD2. The CDR3 is 14 residues long. J gave up 6 bases and V 0 bases, and 6 bases lay outside the gene matches. Per the germline V gene, CDR1 is DFQATT and CDR2 is SNEGSKA (reference sequence). The DNA of the CDR3 is TGCAGTGCTAGAGATGCGGGAGGGCCGATCGAGCAGTACTTC. Protein sequence: CSARDAGGPIEQYF.

The CDR3 sequence: CARSDHVDYGYTF. DNA for the CDR3: TGTGCCAGAAGCGACCATGTAGACTATGGCTACACCTTC. This chain connects TRBV6-2 or TRBV6-3 to TRBJ1-2; D unresolved. Germline values: CDR1 MNHEY, CDR2 SVGEGT. This CDR3 comprises 13 residues. The ends were cut back, 9 bases at V and 3 bases at J, with 14 bases in the middle.

The V call is TRBV29-1, the J call TRBJ1-4, with 11 bases aligning to TRBD1. The germline CDR1 and CDR2 sequences are SQVTM and ANQGSEA. The CDR3 is 19 amino acids. J gave up 0 bases and V 4 bases, and 13 bases lay outside the gene matches. The CDR3 loop reads CSVARYGTGGTATNEKLFF. Here the CDR3 DNA reads TGCAGCGTTGCCCGCTATGGGACAGGGGGAACTGCAACTAATGAAAAACTGTTTTTT.

This clonotype has more than one count but fewer than ten. The V gene is TRBV20-1, the J gene TRBJ2-7; 11 bases fit TRBD2. CDR1 DFQATT and CDR2 SNEGSKA come from the germline V gene (reference sequence). The CDR3 covers 16 residues. Trimming at V came to 2 bases and at J to 3 bases, leaving 9 bases not matched to a gene. CDR3 nucleotides: TGCAGTGCTAGACGAATAGCGGGAGGGTTCAGCTACGAGCAGTACTTC. Protein: CSARRIAGGFSYEQYF.

The V gene is TRBV12-3 or TRBV12-4, the J gene TRBJ1-2, with a weak D call TRBD1 (5 bases). The CDR3 sequence is 15 residues long. Trimming shortened V by 6 bases and J by 0 bases, and 14 bases separated the two germline ends. This chain's CDR3 is CASSRDGSANYGYTF. CDR3 in DNA: TGTGCCAGCAGCCGGGACGGATCAGCTAACTATGGCTACACCTTC.